One sample yielded the 22 T cell receptor beta chains listed below, sequenced in a study of identical twins. TCRdb reanalysed the 5' RACE reads using MiXCR and keeps one entry per CDR3 protein. The sample yields roughly 1,500,000 distinct CDR3 sequences, 25% to 35% seen once. The material sequenced was cord blood. These receptors originate from a newborn girl in good health.

This clonotype was counted only a few times. The chain carries TRBV3-1 and TRBJ1-2, with no clear D. This CDR3 comprises 14 residues. Germline V gene sequence: CDR1 LGHDT, CDR2 YNNKEL (reference sequence). V was pared by 2 bases and J by 5 bases, with 12 bases between. The DNA of the CDR3 is TGTGCCAGCAGCCAACTTCGGGCGGATTATGGCTACACCTTC. Its protein product is CASSQLRADYGYTF. The complete variable domain, with remaining parts taken from reference TRBV3-1 and TRBJ1-2, reads DTAVSQTPKYLVTQMGNDKSIKCEQNLGHDTMYWYKQDSKKFLKIMFSYNNKELIINETVPNRFSPKSPDKAHLNLHINSLELGDSAVYFCASSQLRADYGYTFGSGTRLTVV.

This clonotype has more than one count but fewer than ten. The chain has TRBV4-2 and TRBJ1-1, with D unresolved. V lost 6 bases and J 11 bases, leaving 13 bases between the germline ends. There are 11 residues in the CDR3. The germline V gene has CDR1 LGHNA and CDR2 YNFKEQ. CDR3 amino acids: CASRLGSGAFF. DNA of the CDR3: TGTGCCAGCAGATTAGGCAGCGGCGCTTTCTTT.

The chain combines TRBV20-1 with TRBJ2-7, with D tentatively TRBD2 (6 bases). Germline lookup yields CDR1 DFQATT and CDR2 SNEGSKA (reference sequence). Trimming cost V 0 bases and J 2 bases, with 8 bases left between them. The CDR3 loop spans 13 amino acids. The CDR3 spells CSARDQRAYEQYF. The CDR3 DNA is TGCAGTGCTAGAGATCAGCGGGCCTACGAGCAGTACTTC.

In this sample, this clonotype turned up a few times. The chain couples TRBV7-2 to TRBJ2-3, with 10 bases matching TRBD2. After removal of 5 bases from V and 3 bases from J, the junction contained 8 bases not matched to a gene. The CDR3 is 16 amino acids. Germline values: CDR1 SGHTA, CDR2 FQGNSA. As DNA, the CDR3 is TGTGCCAGCAGCAGACTAGCGGGCTTACCTACAGATACGCAGTATTTT. Translating gives CASSRLAGLPTDTQYF.

This clonotype was seen a few times. The chain joins TRBV4-2 to TRBJ2-1; D perhaps matches TRBD1 (5 bases). The CDR3 loop spans 13 amino acids. V was pared by 3 bases and J by 10 bases, with 13 bases between. Germline lookup yields CDR1 LGHNA and CDR2 YNFKEQ. CDR3 bases: TGTGCCAGCAGCCACAGGGAATCCTACGAGCAGTTCTTC. Its translation is CASSHRESYEQFF.

This chain links TRBV2 with TRBJ2-1; D possibly corresponds to TRBD1 (7 bases). The germline V and J ends were trimmed by 7 bases and 0 bases, with 25 bases remaining between them. The CDR3 sequence is 19 residues long. Germline assignment: CDR1 SNHLY and CDR2 FYNNEI. The CDR3 sequence is CASTSGDRGLTSSYNEQFF. The CDR3 nucleotides are TGTGCCAGCACCTCGGGGGACAGAGGATTAACGAGCTCCTACAATGAGCAGTTCTTC.

The V gene is TRBV5-1, the J gene TRBJ2-3; a weak D match, TRBD2 (6 bases). Per germline, CDR1 SGHRS and CDR2 YFSETQ. This CDR3 region has 19 residues. Trimming took off 1 base at V and 10 bases at J, with 31 bases between the two ends. In DNA form, the CDR3 reads TGCGCCAGCAGCTTGAGATACGAAAGGGACTGGCGTTGGATGGATGCGCAGTATTTT. Its translation is CASSLRYERDWRWMDAQYF.

This clonotype has only a few counts. The chain uses TRBV28 and TRBJ2-7; 10 positions agree with TRBD2. There are 16 residues in the CDR3. The V and J ends lost 2 bases and 4 bases, in that order; junction bases with no gene match: 8. CDR1 MDHEN and CDR2 SYDVKM come from the germline V gene. The CDR3 protein is CASSLNGLAAFYEQYF. DNA of the CDR3: TGTGCCAGCAGTTTAAACGGACTAGCGGCCTTTTACGAGCAGTACTTC.

As regards this clonotype: A much larger clonotype is one base distant, so this may be a read error. The chain combines TRBV4-1 with TRBJ2-7; D is unresolved. Germline V CDR1 and CDR2: MGHRA, YSYEKL. The CDR3 covers 13 residues. CDR3 sequence reads: CAGSQTTTYEQYF. The CDR3 DNA reads TGCGCCGGCAGCCAAACTACCACTTACGAGCAGTACTTC.

The chain employs TRBV6-1 and TRBJ2-7; the D gene is possibly TRBD1 (5 bases). The germline V and J ends were trimmed by 6 bases and 4 bases, with 16 bases remaining between them. Germline V gene sequence: CDR1 MNHNS, CDR2 SASEGT. The CDR3 loop spans 14 amino acids. This CDR3 reads CASRDRTPRYEQYF. CDR3 DNA sequence: TGTGCCAGCAGGGACCGGACACCCCGATACGAGCAGTACTTC.

The sample holds a few counts of this clonotype. The rearrangement joins TRBV24-1 to TRBJ2-3; 8 nucleotides align to TRBD2. The length of the CDR3 is 14 residues. Germline V gene lookup returns CDR1 KGHDR and CDR2 SFDVKD. Trimming cost V 10 bases and J 4 bases; bases outside gene matches: 9. For the CDR3, the DNA is TGTGCCACGGGGGCCGGGACTAGTGCAGATACGCAGTATTTT. Translated: CATGAGTSADTQYF.

The genes are TRBV20-1 and TRBJ2-7; possibly TRBD1 or TRBD2 for D (5 bases each). Per the germline V gene, CDR1 is DFQATT and CDR2 is SNEGSKA (reference sequence). CDR3 length: 12 amino acids. Trimming removed 3 bases at V and 3 bases at J, with 9 bases between. CDR3 DNA sequence: TGCAGTGCTAGCCAGGGAGACTACGAGCAGTACTTC. Amino acids: CSASQGDYEQYF.

Turning to this clonotype: Compared with germline, one end of the junction differs, possibly owing to a read error. This sequence joins TRBV7-8 and TRBJ2-4; no clear D. TRBJ2-7 explains the end of the DNA better; the J call may be wrong. CDR1 and CDR2 (germline): SGHVS, FQNEAQ. This CDR3 is 13 amino acids long. CDR3 sequence: CAGSIEQTYEQYF. Here the CDR3 DNA reads TGCGCCGGCAGCATAGAACAGACCTACGAGCAGTACTTC.

The chain joins TRBV29-1 to TRBJ2-1; 11 bases fit TRBD2. With V trimmed by 6 bases and J by 4 bases, 5 bases remained unmatched. Germline-derived CDR1 and CDR2 are SQVTM and ANQGSEA. This CDR3 is 14 amino acids long. CDR3 bases: TGCAGCGTGGAACTAGCGGGAGTGTACAATGAGCAGTTCTTC. Its protein is CSVELAGVYNEQFF.

The chain combines TRBV7-9 with TRBJ2-7; no firm D call. The germline gives CDR1 SEHNR, CDR2 FQNEAQ (reference sequence). Deletions cut 1 base from V and 2 bases from J, with 15 bases between. CDR3 length equals 16 residues. CDR3 protein: CASSLGRRQLTYEQYF. Here the CDR3 DNA reads TGTGCCAGCAGCTTAGGCCGGCGACAATTGACCTACGAGCAGTACTTC.

This clonotype was detected only a few times. V is TRBV18 and J is TRBJ2-3; D ambiguous. Germline loops: CDR1 KGHSH, CDR2 LQKENI. With 2 bases removed from V and 6 bases from J, the gap between germline ends came to 18 bases. The CDR3 has 16 amino acids. CDR3 in amino acids: CASSPVVIPNVDTQYF. CDR3 DNA: TGTGCCAGCTCACCAGTGGTAATCCCCAATGTTGATACGCAGTATTTT.

J is TRBJ2-3 and V is TRBV28, with a weak D call TRBD1 (6 bases). V lost 5 bases and J lost 2, with 17 bases in between. The germline gives CDR1 MDHEN, CDR2 SYDVKM. The CDR3 contains 16 residues. The CDR3 DNA sequence: TGTGCCAGCAGTCCGTACAGGGAAACTTTCACAGATACGCAGTATTTT. As protein: CASSPYRETFTDTQYF.

The chain uses TRBV7-9 and TRBJ2-7, with TRBD1 identical over 10 bases. CDR1 is SEHNR, CDR2 FQNEAQ, per germline (reference sequence). The V segment lost 6 bases and the J segment 0 bases; nucleotides outside the gene matches: 8. There are 16 residues in the CDR3. The CDR3 loop reads CASSYPGQGSSYEQYF. The CDR3 bases are TGTGCCAGCAGTTATCCGGGACAGGGGAGCTCCTACGAGCAGTACTTC.

A few counts support this clonotype. The J gene is TRBJ1-2, the V gene TRBV20-1; 8 positions agree with TRBD1. V lost 6 bases and J lost 3; bases outside the gene matches: 3. The CDR3 length is 12 residues. Germline CDR1 DFQATT, CDR2 SNEGSKA (reference sequence). CDR3 sequence (DNA): TGCAGTGCACAGGGACAGGACTATGGCTACACCTTC. This translates into CSAQGQDYGYTF.

In this sample, this clonotype turned up a few times. The V gene is TRBV12-3 or TRBV12-4, the J gene TRBJ2-3; maybe TRBD1 (5 bases). V dropped 6 bases and J dropped 1 base, with 8 bases sitting between them. The CDR3 totals 13 residues. As DNA, the CDR3 is TGTGCCAGCAGGGCAGGGCGCACAGATACGCAGTATTTT. Amino acid sequence: CASRAGRTDTQYF.

V is TRBV7-9 and J is TRBJ2-1; D might be TRBD2 (6 bases). Trimming pared 5 bases from V and 8 bases from J, leaving 19 bases between. The CDR3 covers 15 residues. Germline-derived CDR1 and CDR2 are SEHNR and FQNEAQ (reference sequence). DNA for the CDR3: TGTGCCAGCAGCCCAGACTGGGACGGGAGCTATGAGCAGTTCTTC. Translated, it gives CASSPDWDGSYEQFF.

This clonotype was detected many times. The chain is built from TRBV3-1 and TRBJ2-3; 7 positions agree with TRBD2. CDR3 length: 15 residues. The germline CDR1 and CDR2 sequences are LGHDT and YNNKEL (reference sequence). V lost 1 base, J lost 1 base, and 2 bases stayed unmatched. The CDR3 region is CASSQAAGGTDTQYF. CDR3 bases: TGTGCCAGCAGCCAAGCCGCGGGAGGCACAGATACGCAGTATTTT.